Here is one T cell receptor beta chain with its context. Method: immunoSEQ multiplex PCR; TCRdb's copy keeps in-frame clones and lacks some. The sample shows tens of thousands of clones, roughly 92% of them seen only once. The sample belongs to a study of T cell changes during pregnancy in multiple sclerosis. Germline V gene sequence: CDR1 MNHEY, CDR2 SVGAGI. This CDR3 is 13 amino acids long. J gave up 7 bases and V 6 bases, and 7 bases lay outside the gene matches. The sequence was collected from a female donor with multiple sclerosis, enrolled in a pregnancy study. The sequencing here drew on peripheral blood, taken in the second trimester of pregnancy. The J gene is TRBJ2-7, the V gene TRBV6-5; 9 bases align to TRBD2. The CDR3 nucleotides read TGTGCCAGCAGCGGCGGGAGGGCCTGGGAGCAGTACTTC. This encodes CASSGGRAWEQYF.